The clone carrying this TCR beta chain was seen more than once but under ten times. This CDR3 has 15 amino acids. These data come from a study of patients and donors after allogeneic stem cell transplantation. TCRdb redid the calling of the RT-PCR reads with MiXCR, one entry per CDR3 protein. In the table there are hundreds of thousands of distinct CDR3 sequences, 35% to 45% of which are singletons. The rearrangement joins TRBV21-1 to TRBJ1-5; the tabulated D call, TRBD1, remains unverified against the DNA. TRBV21-1 is classified as a pseudogene. This receptor was taken from a human donor who was either an allogeneic HSCT recipient or a stem cell or donor lymphocyte infusion donor (not recorded which). It is not recorded whose cells these are; they may come from a transplant donor. Input material: blood, either unsorted or a sorted T cell fraction (not recorded which). The CDR3 loop reads CASSTPRASNQPQHF. The DNA for the CDR3 is TGTGCCAGCAGCACGCCCAGGGCTAGCAATCAGCCCCAGCATTTT.